This is a list of T cell receptor beta chains from one sample in a study of Ad26.COV2.S vaccination and SARS-CoV-2 variants. TCRdb's table, derived via immunoSEQ multiplex PCR, lists solely in-frame clones and lacks some. Here the sample spans 400,000 to 450,000 clones, around 92% being singletons. Specimen: peripheral blood, collected in a trial of Ad26.COV2.S vaccine versus placebo. Every receptor here comes from a person between 18 and 60 years old who received the Ad26.COV2.S COVID-19 vaccine or a placebo. CDR3s include the opening cysteine and the closing phenylalanine or tryptophan. A D gene is named only where the DNA matches it firmly. Size is stated for part of the rows, as once, few or many counts, or as a class when the clone is expanded.

V	size	J	length	D	DNA	CDR3
TRBV5-4	few	TRBJ1-2	16	TRBD1	TGTGCCAGCAGCTTGGGGGCCGTGACAGGGTACTATGGCTACACCTTC	CASSLGAVTGYYGYTF
TRBV9	once	TRBJ2-7	13	.	TGTGCCAGCAGCGTAGGCCCTGGACAGTACCAGTACTTC	CASSVGPGQYQYF
TRBV19	.	TRBJ1-5	13	.	TGTGCCAGTAGTACGGCCAGACATCAGCCCCAGCATTTT	CASSTARHQPQHF
TRBV27	.	TRBJ2-1	14	.	TGTGCCGTTGGGGCTAGCGCCTCCTACAATGAGCAGTTCTTC	CAVGASASYNEQFF
TRBV18	.	TRBJ1-6	17	.	TGTGCCAGCTCACCACCGGGCAGTAGCTCCTATAATTCACCCCTCCACTTT	CASSPPGSSSYNSPLHF
TRBV27	.	TRBJ2-1	15	.	TGTGCCAGCAGTATCACCCAAGGACGGCACAATGAGCAGTTCTTC	CASSITQGRHNEQFF
TRBV5-1	.	TRBJ1-3	13	.	TGCGCCAGCAGGACGCCTCCCGGTAACACCATATATTTT	CASRTPPGNTIYF
TRBV15	.	TRBJ1-5	17	.	TGTGCCACCAGCAGAGCCGGGCGGGAGTCGGGCAATCAGCCCCAGCATTTT	CATSRAGRESGNQPQHF
TRBV6-5	once	TRBJ2-5	14	.	TGTGCCAGCAGTATGAGGACAGCCCAAGAGACCCAGTACTTC	CASSMRTAQETQYF
TRBV4-1	.	TRBJ2-7	14	.	TGCGCCAGCAGCCAAGATAGTTTGGTGGACGAGCAGTACTTC	CASSQDSLVDEQYF
TRBV5-1	once	TRBJ2-5	14	.	TGCGCCAGCAGCTCGGTGGGAGTGCGAGAGACCCAGTACTTC	CASSSVGVRETQYF
TRBV7-2	.	TRBJ1-3	15	.	TGTGCCAGCACCCCTCAGGGGTTCGCCGGAAACACCATATATTTT	CASTPQGFAGNTIYF
TRBV6-4	.	TRBJ2-3	13	.	TGTGCCAGCAGTTCCACGCGATCAGATACGCAGTATTTT	CASSSTRSDTQYF
TRBV19	once	TRBJ1-6	14	TRBD1	TGTGCCAGTAGGAAGACAGGGGCGGATTCACCCCTCCACTTT	CASRKTGADSPLHF
TRBV9	once	TRBJ1-1	15	.	TGTGCCAGCAGCGTAGTAGGGGGACTGAACACTGAAGCTTTCTTT	CASSVVGGLNTEAFF
TRBV20-1	.	TRBJ2-7	11	.	TGCAGTGCTGAGGACGCCTACGAGCAGTACTTC	CSAEDAYEQYF
TRBV30	.	TRBJ2-5	15	.	TGTGCCTGGAGTTTCGGAGGGGCCCCCGGGGAGACCCAGTACTTC	CAWSFGGAPGETQYF
TRBV4-2	.	TRBJ2-7	14	TRBD2	TGTGCCAGCAGCCCGGGACTAGTCGCCGACGAGCAGTACTTC	CASSPGLVADEQYF
TRBV2	.	TRBJ2-3	11	.	TGTGCCAGCGGACGTGCGGATACGCAGTATTTT	CASGRADTQYF
TRBV7-9	.	TRBJ2-7	17	TRBD1	TGTGCCAGCAGCTCCGGGACAGGGTTCGGTACTACCCACGAGCAGTACTTC	CASSSGTGFGTTHEQYF
TRBV6-5	once	TRBJ2-3	14	TRBD1	TGTGCCAGCAGTTCGGGACAGGCCACAGATACGCAGTATTTT	CASSSGQATDTQYF
TRBV27	few	TRBJ2-2	15	TRBD1	TGTGCCAGCAGTTCGGACAGGGTGGTTCCCGGGGAGCTGTTTTTT	CASSSDRVVPGELFF
TRBV28	.	TRBJ1-2	12	.	TGTGCCAGCACGGAACTACACTATGGCTACACCTTC	CASTELHYGYTF
TRBV10-2	.	TRBJ2-7	14	TRBD1	TGCGCCAGCAGCACCGGGACAGGGAGTTACGAGCAGTACTTC	CASSTGTGSYEQYF
TRBV28	.	TRBJ1-1	21	TRBD1	TGTGCCAGCAGTCCATTCCGGGACAAGGGACCATCAGGGGGGATGAACACTGAAGCTTTCTTT	CASSPFRDKGPSGGMNTEAFF
TRBV19	.	TRBJ2-2	11	.	TGTGCCAGTAGCCCAGCCGGGGAGCTGTTTTTT	CASSPAGELFF
TRBV7-2	.	TRBJ2-3	15	TRBD2	TGTGCCAGCAGCTTGAATAGCGGGGGGATAGATACGCAGTATTTT	CASSLNSGGIDTQYF